Each of the 16 T cell receptor beta chains below was sequenced from the same sample in a study of tumor and adjacent non-tumor tissue in lung cancer. Three rounds of nested PCR, following a modified ARM-PCR protocol, produced the TCRbeta library. TCRdb analysed the multiplex PCR reads with MiXCR anew, one entry per CDR3 protein. Among about 93,000 distinct CDR3 sequences, around three fifths were seen once, and the ten largest hold about 16%. This sample's RNA came from whole unsorted tissue. The sample was lung tumor tissue. Every receptor here comes from a man in his sixties or seventies with non-small cell lung cancer.

This chain links TRBV11-2 with TRBJ2-2; D not certain. Germline values: CDR1 SGHAT, CDR2 FQNNGV. The CDR3 has 14 amino acids. V gave up 3 bases and J gave up 4 bases, with 9 bases separating them. The CDR3 sequence is CASSFAECTGELFF. The CDR3 DNA reads as TGTGCCAGCAGCTTCGCGGAGTGCACCGGGGAGCTGTTTTTT.

This clonotype was detected a few times. The V call is TRBV5-1, the J call TRBJ2-5; 7 positions match TRBD2. The ends lost 0 bases at V and 4 bases at J; junction bases unmatched: 9. Germline V gene lookup returns CDR1 SGHRS and CDR2 YFSETQ. This CDR3 is built from 16 residues. The CDR3 DNA follows: TGCGCCAGCAGCTTGGGTCGCGGGAGCGGGTTAGAGACCCAGTACTTC. The encoded protein is CASSLGRGSGLETQYF.

This clonotype was observed many times. The rearrangement uses TRBV5-6 and TRBJ2-1; 8 nucleotides line up with TRBD1. Trimming took 4 bases from V and 10 from J; bases not matched to a gene: 7. CDR3 length equals 13 residues. CDR1 SGHDT and CDR2 YYEEEE come from the germline V gene. The CDR3 loop reads CASSPTGVFEQFF. The DNA for the CDR3 is TGTGCCAGCAGCCCGACAGGGGTTTTCGAGCAGTTCTTC.

A note on this clonotype: This may be a read error, as it is one base from a much larger clone. The V gene is TRBV4-1, the J gene TRBJ2-7; TRBD1 aligns across 7 bases. The length of the CDR3 is 16 residues. Germline loops: CDR1 MGHRA, CDR2 YSYEKL. The CDR3: CASSQGQGARTGELYF. CDR3 nucleotide sequence: TGCGCCAGCAGCCAAGGACAGGGCGCACGTACTGGCGAGCTGTACTTC.

Turning to this clonotype: Without the conserved terminal phenylalanine or tryptophan, this CDR3 likely stems from a read error. The V call is TRBV28, the J call TRBJ2-7, with TRBD2 identical over 10 bases. Germline V gene sequence: CDR1 MDHEN, CDR2 SYDVKM. V dropped 6 bases and J dropped 3; count of bases not matched to a gene: 11. This CDR3 contains 16 residues. CDR3 sequence reads: CASRSVPSGGNYEQYL. CDR3 coding DNA: TGTGCCAGCAGAAGTGTCCCTAGCGGGGGCAACTACGAGCAGTACCTC.

Turning to this clonotype: A read error may be the cause here, since a much bigger clone is one base away. The chain uses TRBV6-5 and TRBJ1-2; 11 positions match TRBD1. Germline lookup yields CDR1 MNHEY and CDR2 SVGAGI. This CDR3 is built from 15 residues. The CDR3 coding sequence is TGTGCCCGCAGTTACTCGGGACAGGGGGTGTATGGCTACACCTTC. It codes for CARSYSGQGVYGYTF.

The chain carries TRBV29-1 and TRBJ2-1; D not certain. The CDR3 is made up of 14 amino acids. Germline-derived CDR1 and CDR2 are SQVTM and ANQGSEA. V was shortened by 8 bases and J by 1 base, with 15 bases between the two germline ends. The CDR3 DNA reads as TGCAGCTCTACTGACATGAGTTCCTACAATGAGCAGTTCTTC. This encodes CSSTDMSSYNEQFF.

To note about this clonotype: One junction end does not reproduce the germline sequence, and a read error may be involved. V gene TRBV11-1 combines with J gene TRBJ2-3; D unclear. The CDR3 totals 11 residues. CDR1 is SGHAT and CDR2 is FQDESV in the germline V gene (reference sequence). The DNA for the CDR3 is TGCGCCAGCAGCTTATCACATACGCAGTATTTT. Encoded protein: CASSLSHTQYF.

The genes are TRBV6-1 and TRBJ2-7; a weak D match, TRBD1 (6 bases). In germline, CDR1 is MNHNS, CDR2 SASEGT. V lost 6 bases, J lost 12 bases, and 24 bases lay in between. The CDR3 contains 14 residues. The CDR3 spells CASRLTDRLHKRYF. Here the CDR3 DNA reads TGTGCCAGCAGGCTCACCGACAGGCTCCACAAGCGGTACTTC.

In regard to this clonotype: One junction end disagrees with the germline gene, perhaps due to a read error. The chain uses TRBV11-2 and TRBJ2-5; TRBD2 aligns across 11 bases. The CDR3 length is 15 residues. Germline CDR1 is SGHAT and CDR2 is FQNNGV. As DNA, the CDR3 is TGTGTCAGCAGCTTATCTGGACTAGCGGGAGAGACCCAGTACTTC. Protein: CVSSLSGLAGETQYF.

With respect to this clonotype: A much larger clone lies a single base off, so this may be a read error. The rearrangement uses TRBV20-1 and TRBJ2-1; no clear D. The CDR3 runs to 10 residues. Germline CDR1 DFQATT, CDR2 SNEGSKA (reference sequence). For the CDR3, the DNA is TGCAATGCACAGATCAATGAGCAGTTCTTC. It codes for CNAQINEQFF.

The V and J genes are TRBV5-1 and TRBJ2-2, with 7 nucleotides matching TRBD1. The length of the CDR3 is 15 residues. Germline V CDR1 and CDR2: SGHRS, YFSETQ. J lost 4 bases, V lost 3 bases, and 6 bases had no gene match. Here the CDR3 DNA reads TGCGCCAGCAGCTCGGGACAGAGAATCACCGGGGAGCTGTTTTTT. It specifies CASSSGQRITGELFF.

The chain employs TRBV20-1 and TRBJ2-5; tentative D call: TRBD1 (5 bases). V lost 0 bases and J lost 4, with 15 bases in between. This CDR3 is built from 15 residues. CDR1 is DFQATT, CDR2 SNEGSKA, per germline (reference sequence). The CDR3 DNA is TGCAGTGCTAGAGATGGGGCGAGTCCTCGAGAGACCCAGTACTTC. It specifies CSARDGASPRETQYF.

The CDR3 DNA reads TGTGCCAGCAGCCAAGATGGGGCAACCGAAGCTTTCTTT. This gives the protein CASSQDGATEAFF. The V and J genes are TRBV4-2 and TRBJ1-1; D is perhaps TRBD1 (5 bases). Trimming shortened V by 0 bases and J by 8 bases, and 10 bases separated the two germline ends. CDR1 and CDR2 (germline): LGHNA, YNFKEQ. The CDR3 runs 13 residues.

Details on this clonotype: The junction departs from germline at one end; a sequencing error may be responsible. The chain links TRBV12-3 or TRBV12-4 to TRBJ2-7; 9 bases are shared with TRBD1. The CDR3 consists of 19 residues. Here the CDR3 reads CASSPPRDRDPLSSYEQYF. The CDR3, as DNA: TGTGCCAGCAGTCCCCCCCGGGACAGGGATCCACTTAGCTCCTACGAGCAATACTTC.

This clonotype was seen many times. J is TRBJ1-2 and V is TRBV4-1, with D unresolved. CDR1 and CDR2 from the germline V gene are MGHRA and YSYEKL. The CDR3 extends over 15 amino acids. Trimming took 3 bases from V and 7 from J, leaving 18 bases between them. CDR3 residues: CASSQPAPTRGGYTF. The CDR3 region has the DNA TGCGCCAGCAGCCAGCCGGCGCCGACCCGTGGTGGCTACACCTTC.